This T cell receptor (beta chain) was identified in a study of shared clonotypes between healthy human individuals. General study points: Rarefaction exposed incomplete sorted-subset sequencing despite large depth. Measured sharing among donors was expected to vary with sequencing depth.

Naivety among CD8 cells was defined by CD45RO negativity and positive CCR7 selection, thereby excluding terminally differentiated effector memory CD45RA+ cells. In regard to this clone: Its antigen is currently unknown.

V gave up 1 base and J gave up 2 bases; unmatched junction bases: 4. CDR1 SQVTM and CDR2 ANQGSEA come from the germline V gene. The CDR3 contains 15 residues. Every subset had its genomic DNA shared out evenly among several immunoSEQ plates. Only in-frame clones appear in the TCRdb table, and some are missing; sequencing was by immunoSEQ multiplex PCR. Among more than 2 million clones listed, roughly 94% were seen once. The sample consisted of naive CD8+ T cells sorted from blood. The V gene is TRBV29-1, the J gene TRBJ1-3; 8 positions agree with TRBD1. The receptor's source is a man younger than 30 in good health. CDR3 sequence (DNA): TGCAGCGTTGAAGTTCTGACAGGGGCTGGAAACACCATATATTTT. Its protein is CSVEVLTGAGNTIYF.